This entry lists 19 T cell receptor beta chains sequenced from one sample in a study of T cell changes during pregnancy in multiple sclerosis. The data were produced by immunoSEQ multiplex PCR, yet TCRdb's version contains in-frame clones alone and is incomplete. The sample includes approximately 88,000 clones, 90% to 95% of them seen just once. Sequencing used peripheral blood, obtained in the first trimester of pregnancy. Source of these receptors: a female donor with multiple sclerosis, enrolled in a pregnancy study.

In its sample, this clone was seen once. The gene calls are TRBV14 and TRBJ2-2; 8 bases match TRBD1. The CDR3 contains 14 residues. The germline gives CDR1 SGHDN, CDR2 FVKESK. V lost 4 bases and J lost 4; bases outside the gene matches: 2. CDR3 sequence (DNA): TGTGCCAGCAGCCGGCAGGGGGCCACCGGGGAGCTGTTTTTT. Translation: CASSRQGATGELFF.

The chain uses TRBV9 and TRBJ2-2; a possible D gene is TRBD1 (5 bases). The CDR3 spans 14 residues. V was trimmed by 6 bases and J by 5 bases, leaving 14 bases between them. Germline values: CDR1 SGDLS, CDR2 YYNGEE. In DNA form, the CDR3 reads TGTGCCAGCACTGGAACAGGTCTGACCGGGGAGCTGTTTTTT. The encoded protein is CASTGTGLTGELFF.

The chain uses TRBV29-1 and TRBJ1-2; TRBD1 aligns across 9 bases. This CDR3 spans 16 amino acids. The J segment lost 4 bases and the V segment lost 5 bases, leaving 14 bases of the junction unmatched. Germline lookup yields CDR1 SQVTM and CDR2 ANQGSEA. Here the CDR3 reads CSVSFPGQGLSYGYTF. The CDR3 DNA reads TGCAGCGTTTCTTTCCCGGGACAGGGACTGTCCTATGGCTACACCTTC.

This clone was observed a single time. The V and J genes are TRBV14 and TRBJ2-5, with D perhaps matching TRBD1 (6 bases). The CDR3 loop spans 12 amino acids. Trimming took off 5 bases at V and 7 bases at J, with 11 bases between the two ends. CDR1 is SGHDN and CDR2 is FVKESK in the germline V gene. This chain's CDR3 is CASSLTGRTQYF. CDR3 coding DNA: TGTGCCAGCAGCTTGACAGGAAGGACCCAGTACTTC. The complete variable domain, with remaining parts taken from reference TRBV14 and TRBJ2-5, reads EAGVTQFPSHSVIEKGQTVTLRCDPISGHDNLYWYRRVMGKEIKFLLHFVKESKQDESGMPNNRFLAERTGGTYSTLKVQPAELEDSGVYFCASSLTGRTQYFGPGTRLLVL.

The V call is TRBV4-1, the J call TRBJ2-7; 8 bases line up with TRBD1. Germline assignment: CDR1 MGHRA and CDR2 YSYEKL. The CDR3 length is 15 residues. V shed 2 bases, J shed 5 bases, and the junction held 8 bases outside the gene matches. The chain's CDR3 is CASSQYDRGPNEQYF. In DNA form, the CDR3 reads TGCGCCAGCAGCCAATACGACAGGGGCCCCAACGAGCAGTACTTC.

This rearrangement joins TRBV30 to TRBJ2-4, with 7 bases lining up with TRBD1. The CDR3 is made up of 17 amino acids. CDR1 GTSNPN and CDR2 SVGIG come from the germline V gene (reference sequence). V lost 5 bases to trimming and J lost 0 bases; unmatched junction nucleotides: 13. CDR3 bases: TGTGCCTGGGAGGGGGACAGCCGGAATTTAGCCAAAAACATTCAGTACTTC. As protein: CAWEGDSRNLAKNIQYF.

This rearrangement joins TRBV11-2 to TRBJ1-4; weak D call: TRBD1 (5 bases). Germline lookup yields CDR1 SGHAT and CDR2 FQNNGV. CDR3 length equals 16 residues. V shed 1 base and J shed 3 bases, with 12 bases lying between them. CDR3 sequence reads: CASSLGAQGANEKLFF. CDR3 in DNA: TGTGCCAGCAGCTTAGGGGCCCAGGGTGCTAATGAAAAACTGTTTTTT.

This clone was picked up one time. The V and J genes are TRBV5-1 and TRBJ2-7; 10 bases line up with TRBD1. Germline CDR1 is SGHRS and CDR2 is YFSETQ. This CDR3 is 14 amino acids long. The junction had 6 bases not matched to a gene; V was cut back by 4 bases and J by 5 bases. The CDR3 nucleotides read TGCGCCAGCAGCCCCCGGACAGGGGGTGACGAGCAGTACTTC. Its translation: CASSPRTGGDEQYF.

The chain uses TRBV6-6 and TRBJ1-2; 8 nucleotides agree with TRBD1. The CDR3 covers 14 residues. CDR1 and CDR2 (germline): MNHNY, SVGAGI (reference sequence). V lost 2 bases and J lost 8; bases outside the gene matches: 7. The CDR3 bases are TGTGCCAGCAGTTACCGGACAGGGATCGAGGGCTACACCTTC. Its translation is CASSYRTGIEGYTF.

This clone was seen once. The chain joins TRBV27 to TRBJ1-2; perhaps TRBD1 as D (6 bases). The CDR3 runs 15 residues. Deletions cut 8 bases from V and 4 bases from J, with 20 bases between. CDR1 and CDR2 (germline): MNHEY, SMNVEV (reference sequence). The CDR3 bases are TGTGCCAGCTCCATCGGAGGACAGTCTCTCTATGGCTACACCTTC. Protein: CASSIGGQSLYGYTF.

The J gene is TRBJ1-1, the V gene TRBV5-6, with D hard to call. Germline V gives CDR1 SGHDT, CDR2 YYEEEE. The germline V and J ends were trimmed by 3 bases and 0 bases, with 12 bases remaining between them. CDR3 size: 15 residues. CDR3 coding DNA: TGTGCCAGCAGCTCCCGACATGGGTTGAACACTGAAGCTTTCTTT. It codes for CASSSRHGLNTEAFF.

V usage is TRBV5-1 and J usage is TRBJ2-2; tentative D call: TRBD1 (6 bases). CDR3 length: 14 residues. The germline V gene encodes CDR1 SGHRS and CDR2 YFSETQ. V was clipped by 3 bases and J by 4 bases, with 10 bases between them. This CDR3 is CASSYRDLTGELFF. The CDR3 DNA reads TGCGCCAGCAGCTACAGGGACCTCACCGGGGAGCTGTTTTTT.

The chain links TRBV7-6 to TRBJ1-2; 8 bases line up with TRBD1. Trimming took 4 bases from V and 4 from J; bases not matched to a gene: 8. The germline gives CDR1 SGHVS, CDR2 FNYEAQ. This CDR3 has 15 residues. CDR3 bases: TGTGCCAGCAGCTCCAGACAGGGGAGATCCTATGGCTACACCTTC. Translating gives CASSSRQGRSYGYTF. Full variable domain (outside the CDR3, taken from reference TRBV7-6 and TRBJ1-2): GAGVSQSPRYKVTKRGQDVALRCDPISGHVSLYWYRQALGQGPEFLTYFNYEAQQDKSGLPNDRFSAERPEGSISTLTIQRTEQRDSAMYRCASSSRQGRSYGYTFGSGTRLTVV.

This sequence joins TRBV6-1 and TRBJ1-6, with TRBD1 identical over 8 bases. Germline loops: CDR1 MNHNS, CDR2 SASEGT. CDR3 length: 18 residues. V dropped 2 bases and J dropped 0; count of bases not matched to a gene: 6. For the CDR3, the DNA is TGTGCCAGCAGTGAAACCCCAGGGGGCAACTCCTATAATTCACCCCTCCACTTT. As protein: CASSETPGGNSYNSPLHF.

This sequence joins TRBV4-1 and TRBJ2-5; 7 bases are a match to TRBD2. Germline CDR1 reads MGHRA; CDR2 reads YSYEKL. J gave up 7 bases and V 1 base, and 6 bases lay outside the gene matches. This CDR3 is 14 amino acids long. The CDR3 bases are TGCGCCAGCAGCCAAGTTAGCGGGCTGGGGACCCAGTACTTC. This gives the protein CASSQVSGLGTQYF.

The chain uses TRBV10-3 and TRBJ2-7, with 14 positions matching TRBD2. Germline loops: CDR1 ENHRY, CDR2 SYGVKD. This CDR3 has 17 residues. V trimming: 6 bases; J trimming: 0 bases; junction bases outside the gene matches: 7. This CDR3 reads CAISGTSGGPFSYEQYF. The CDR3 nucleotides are TGTGCCATCAGCGGGACTAGCGGGGGTCCCTTCTCCTACGAGCAGTACTTC.

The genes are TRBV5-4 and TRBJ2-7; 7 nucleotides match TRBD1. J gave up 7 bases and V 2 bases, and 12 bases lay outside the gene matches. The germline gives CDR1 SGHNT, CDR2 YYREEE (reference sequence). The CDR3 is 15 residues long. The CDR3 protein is CASSLNRGPSGEQYF. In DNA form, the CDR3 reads TGTGCCAGCAGCTTAAACAGGGGTCCCTCGGGAGAGCAGTACTTC.

CDR3 amino acids: CASKTRGISYEQYF. In nucleotides, the CDR3 is TGTGCCAGCAAAACGCGGGGGATCTCCTACGAGCAGTACTTC. This chain links TRBV27 with TRBJ2-7; 7 bases fit TRBD2. This CDR3 comprises 14 residues. V gave up 7 bases and J gave up 0 bases; unmatched junction bases: 6. Germline-derived CDR1 and CDR2 are MNHEY and SMNVEV (reference sequence).

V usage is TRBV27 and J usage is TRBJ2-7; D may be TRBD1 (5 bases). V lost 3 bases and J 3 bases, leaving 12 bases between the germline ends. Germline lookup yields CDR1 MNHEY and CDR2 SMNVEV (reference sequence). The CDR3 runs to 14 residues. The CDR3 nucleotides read TGTGCCAGCAGTTTGGAAGGGGTAAACTACGAGCAGTACTTC. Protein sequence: CASSLEGVNYEQYF.